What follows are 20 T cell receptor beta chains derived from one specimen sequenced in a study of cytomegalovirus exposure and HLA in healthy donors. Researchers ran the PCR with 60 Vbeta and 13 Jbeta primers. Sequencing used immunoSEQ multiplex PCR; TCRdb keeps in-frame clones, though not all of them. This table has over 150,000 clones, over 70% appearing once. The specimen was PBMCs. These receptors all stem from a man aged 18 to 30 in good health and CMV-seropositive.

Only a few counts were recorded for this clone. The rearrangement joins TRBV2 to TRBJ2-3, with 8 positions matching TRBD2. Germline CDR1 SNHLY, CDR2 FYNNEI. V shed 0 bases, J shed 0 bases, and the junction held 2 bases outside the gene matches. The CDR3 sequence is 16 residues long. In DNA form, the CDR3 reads TGTGCCAGCAGTGAAGCTCCTAGCGGGAGCACAGATACGCAGTATTTT. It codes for CASSEAPSGSTDTQYF.

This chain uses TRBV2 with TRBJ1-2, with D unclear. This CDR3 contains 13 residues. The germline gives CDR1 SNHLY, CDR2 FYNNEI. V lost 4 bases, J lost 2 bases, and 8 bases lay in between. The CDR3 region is CASSVSVNYGYTF. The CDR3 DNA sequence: TGTGCCAGCAGTGTGTCAGTCAACTATGGCTACACCTTC.

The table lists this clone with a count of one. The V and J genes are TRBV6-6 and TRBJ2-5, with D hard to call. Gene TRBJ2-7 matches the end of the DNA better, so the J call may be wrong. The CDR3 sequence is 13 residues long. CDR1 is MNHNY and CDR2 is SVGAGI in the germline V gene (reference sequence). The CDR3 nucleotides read TGTGCCAGCAGTTACTCGGTCACCTACGAGCAGTACTTC. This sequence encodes CASSYSVTYEQYF.

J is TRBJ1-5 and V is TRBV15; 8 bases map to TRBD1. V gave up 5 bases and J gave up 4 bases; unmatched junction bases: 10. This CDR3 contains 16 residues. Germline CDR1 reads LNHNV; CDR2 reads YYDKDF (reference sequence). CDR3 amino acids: CATSRGLNRGNQPQHF. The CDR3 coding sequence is TGTGCCACCAGCCGAGGCTTGAACAGGGGGAATCAGCCCCAGCATTTT.

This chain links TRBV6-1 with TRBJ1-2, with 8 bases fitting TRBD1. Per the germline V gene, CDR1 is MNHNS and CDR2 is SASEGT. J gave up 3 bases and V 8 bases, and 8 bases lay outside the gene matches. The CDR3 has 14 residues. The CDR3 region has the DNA TGTGCCAGCTTTGGTGGACAGGGATACTATGGCTACACCTTC. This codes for CASFGGQGYYGYTF.

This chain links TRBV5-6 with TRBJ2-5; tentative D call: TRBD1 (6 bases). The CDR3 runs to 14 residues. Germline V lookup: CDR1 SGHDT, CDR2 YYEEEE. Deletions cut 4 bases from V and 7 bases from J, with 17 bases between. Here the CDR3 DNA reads TGTGCCAGCAGCCTGAGGACAGTCCGAGGGACCCAGTACTTC. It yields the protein CASSLRTVRGTQYF.

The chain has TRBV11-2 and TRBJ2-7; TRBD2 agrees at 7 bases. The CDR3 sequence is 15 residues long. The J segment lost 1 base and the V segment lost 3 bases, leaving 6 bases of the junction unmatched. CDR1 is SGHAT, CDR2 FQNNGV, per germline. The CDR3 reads CASSLGGSISYEQYF. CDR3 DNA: TGTGCCAGCAGCTTGGGCGGGAGCATATCCTACGAGCAGTACTTC.

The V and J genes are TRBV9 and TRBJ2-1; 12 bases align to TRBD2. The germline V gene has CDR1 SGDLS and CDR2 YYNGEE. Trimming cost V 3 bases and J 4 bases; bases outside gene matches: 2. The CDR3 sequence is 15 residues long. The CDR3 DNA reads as TGTGCCAGCAGCGCAACTAGCGGGGGGTACAATGAGCAGTTCTTC. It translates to CASSATSGGYNEQFF.

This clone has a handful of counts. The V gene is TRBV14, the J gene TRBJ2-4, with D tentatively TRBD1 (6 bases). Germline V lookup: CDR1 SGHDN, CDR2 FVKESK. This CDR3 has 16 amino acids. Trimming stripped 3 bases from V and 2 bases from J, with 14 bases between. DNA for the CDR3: TGTGCCAGCAGCCAGCACAGGGTGGTTTCCAAAAACATTCAGTACTTC. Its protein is CASSQHRVVSKNIQYF.

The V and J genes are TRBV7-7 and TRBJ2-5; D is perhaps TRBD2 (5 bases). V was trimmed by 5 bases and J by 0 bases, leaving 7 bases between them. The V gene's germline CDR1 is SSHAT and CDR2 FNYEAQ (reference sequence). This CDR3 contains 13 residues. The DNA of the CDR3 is TGTGCCAGCAGCAGAGGGCACCAAGAGACCCAGTACTTC. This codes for CASSRGHQETQYF.

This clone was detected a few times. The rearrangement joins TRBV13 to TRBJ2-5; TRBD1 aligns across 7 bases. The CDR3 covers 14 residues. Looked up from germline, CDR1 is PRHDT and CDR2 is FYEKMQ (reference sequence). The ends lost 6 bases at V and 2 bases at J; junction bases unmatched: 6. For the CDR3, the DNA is TGTGCCAGCAGTCCCAGGGACAGTCAAGAGACCCAGTACTTC. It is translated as CASSPRDSQETQYF.

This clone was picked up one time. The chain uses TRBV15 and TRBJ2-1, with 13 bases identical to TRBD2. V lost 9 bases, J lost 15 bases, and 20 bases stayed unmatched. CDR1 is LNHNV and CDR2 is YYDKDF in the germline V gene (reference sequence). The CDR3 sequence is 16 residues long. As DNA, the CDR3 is TGTGCCACAGCTCGGGGGGGACTAGCGGGACGGCGTGTAGCGTTCTTC. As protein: CATARGGLAGRRVAFF.

CDR3 sequence (DNA): TGTGCCAGCAGCGATCCCCTTACCTACGAGCAGTACTTC. Translation: CASSDPLTYEQYF. The chain couples TRBV7-9 to TRBJ2-5; D call uncertain. Judging by the DNA end, TRBJ2-7 fits better; the J call may be wrong. This CDR3 region has 13 residues. The germline V gene has CDR1 SEHNR and CDR2 FQNEAQ (reference sequence).

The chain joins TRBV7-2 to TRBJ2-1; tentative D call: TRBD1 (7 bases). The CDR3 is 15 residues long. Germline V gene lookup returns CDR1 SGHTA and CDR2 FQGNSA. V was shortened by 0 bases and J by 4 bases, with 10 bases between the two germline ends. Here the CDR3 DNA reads TGTGCCAGCAGCTTAGCGGCAGGGGGGTACAATGAGCAGTTCTTC. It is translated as CASSLAAGGYNEQFF.

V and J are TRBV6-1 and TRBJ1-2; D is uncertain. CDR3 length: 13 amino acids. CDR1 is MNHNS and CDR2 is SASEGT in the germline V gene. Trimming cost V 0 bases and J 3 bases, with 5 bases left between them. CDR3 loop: CASSEASHYGYTF. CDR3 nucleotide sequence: TGTGCCAGCAGTGAAGCTTCTCACTATGGCTACACCTTC.

The CDR3 DNA follows: TGTGCCAGCAGTACTCTCCAGTTCGGGAGAAGGGCGGGGGTGTACAATGAGCAGTTCTTC. Encoded protein: CASSTLQFGRRAGVYNEQFF. The chain couples TRBV27 to TRBJ2-1; 7 nucleotides agree with TRBD2. The germline V gene encodes CDR1 MNHEY and CDR2 SMNVEV (reference sequence). Unmatched junction bases numbered 23, after V lost 5 bases and J lost 4 bases. The CDR3 is 20 residues long.

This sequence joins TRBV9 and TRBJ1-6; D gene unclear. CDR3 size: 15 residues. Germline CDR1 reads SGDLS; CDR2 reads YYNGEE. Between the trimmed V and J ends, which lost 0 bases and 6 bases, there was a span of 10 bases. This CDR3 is CASSVEADSNSPLHF. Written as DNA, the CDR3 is TGTGCCAGCAGCGTAGAGGCAGACTCTAATTCACCCCTCCACTTT.

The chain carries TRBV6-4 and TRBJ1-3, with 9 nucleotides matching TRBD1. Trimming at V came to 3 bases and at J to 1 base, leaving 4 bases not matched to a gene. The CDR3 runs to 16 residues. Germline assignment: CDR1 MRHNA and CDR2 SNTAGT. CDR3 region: CASSEPQGASGNTIYF. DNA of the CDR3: TGTGCCAGCAGTGAGCCACAGGGGGCGTCTGGAAACACCATATATTTT.

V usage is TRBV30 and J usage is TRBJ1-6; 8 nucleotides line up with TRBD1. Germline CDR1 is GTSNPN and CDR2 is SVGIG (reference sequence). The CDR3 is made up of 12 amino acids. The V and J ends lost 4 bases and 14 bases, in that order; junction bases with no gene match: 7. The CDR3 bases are TGTGCCTGGACGGACAGGGCCCTCGCCCTCCACTTT. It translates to CAWTDRALALHF. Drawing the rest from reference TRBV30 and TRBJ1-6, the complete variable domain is SQTIHQWPATLVQPVGSPLSLECTVEGTSNPNLYWYRQAAGRGLQLLFYSVGIGQISSEVPQNLSASRPQDRQFILSSKKLLLSDSGFYLCAWTDRALALHFGNGTRLTVT.

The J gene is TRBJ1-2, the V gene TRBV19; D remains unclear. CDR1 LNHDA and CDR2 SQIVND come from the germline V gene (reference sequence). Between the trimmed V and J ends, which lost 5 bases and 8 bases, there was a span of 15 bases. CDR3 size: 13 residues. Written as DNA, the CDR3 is TGTGCCAGTAGTTCCGCTGCCCATGAGGGCTACACCTTC. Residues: CASSSAAHEGYTF.